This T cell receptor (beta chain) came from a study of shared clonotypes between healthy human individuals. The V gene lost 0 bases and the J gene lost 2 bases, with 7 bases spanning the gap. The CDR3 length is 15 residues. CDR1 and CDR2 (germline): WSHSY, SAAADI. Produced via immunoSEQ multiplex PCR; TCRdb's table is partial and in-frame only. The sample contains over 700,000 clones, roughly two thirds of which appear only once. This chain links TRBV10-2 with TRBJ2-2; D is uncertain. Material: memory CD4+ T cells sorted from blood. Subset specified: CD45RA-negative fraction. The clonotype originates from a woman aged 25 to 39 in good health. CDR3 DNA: TGCGCCAGCAGTGAGTCTGAACATAACACCGGGGAGCTGTTTTTT. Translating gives CASSESEHNTGELFF.